The 28 T cell receptor beta chains reported below all come from one sample, sequenced in a study of patients and donors after allogeneic stem cell transplantation (dated by TCRdb to 2020 to 2021). The library came from RT-PCR. Sequencer: NextSeq 550. Starting from the raw public reads, TCRdb applied fastp trimming at Q25, assembled clones with MiXCR and retained in-frame beta chains. Each entry is one CDR3 protein sequence, shown with its most common DNA and genes. The sample records about 410,000 distinct CDR3 sequences, 16% of which are singletons. Of the sample, around 7.9% falls within the top ten clones. The sequencing input was blood, either unsorted or a sorted T cell fraction (not recorded which). The origin of the receptors is a human donor who was either an allogeneic HSCT recipient or a stem cell or donor lymphocyte infusion donor (not recorded which). It is not recorded whose cells these are; they may come from a transplant donor.

This rearrangement joins TRBV6-2 or TRBV6-3 to TRBJ2-5; D might be TRBD1 (5 bases). The CDR3 spans 13 residues. Germline values: CDR1 MNHEY, CDR2 SVGEGT. V lost 1 base and J lost 4, with 7 bases in between. The CDR3 spells CASSYLGLETQYF. The CDR3 bases are TGTGCCAGCAGTTACTTGGGGCTAGAGACCCAGTACTTC.

The chain recombines TRBV7-9 with TRBJ2-1; no reliable D call. This CDR3 is 14 amino acids long. Trimming took 3 bases from V and 5 from J, leaving 11 bases between them. The germline V gene encodes CDR1 SEHNR and CDR2 FQNEAQ (reference sequence). CDR3 residues: CASSFLVRDNEQFF. CDR3 DNA sequence: TGTGCCAGCAGCTTCCTCGTTCGAGACAATGAGCAGTTCTTC.

Concerning this clonotype itself: Since the CDR3 does not end with the conserved phenylalanine or tryptophan, this likely comes from a read error. The chain has TRBV7-3 and TRBJ2-1; D is perhaps TRBD1 (5 bases). This CDR3 comprises 16 residues. Germline-derived CDR1 and CDR2 are SGHTA and FQGTGA. With 4 bases removed from V and 2 bases from J, the gap between germline ends came to 15 bases. The CDR3 is CASSSLQVGAYNEQFS. CDR3 nucleotides: TGTGCCAGCAGCTCATTACAGGTTGGGGCCTACAATGAGCAGTTCTCC.

A few counts support this clonotype. This rearrangement joins TRBV29-1 to TRBJ2-7; D not certain. This CDR3 spans 11 amino acids. CDR1 is SQVTM, CDR2 ANQGSEA, per germline. The germline V and J ends were trimmed by 4 bases and 1 base, with 5 bases remaining between them. CDR3 amino acids: CSVVLSYEQYF. DNA of the CDR3: TGCAGCGTTGTTCTTTCCTACGAGCAGTACTTC.

The rearrangement uses TRBV11-2 and TRBJ1-3; D is undetermined. Germline assignment: CDR1 SGHAT and CDR2 FQNNGV. CDR3 size: 15 residues. V was cut by 4 bases and J by 4 bases, with 14 bases left in between. In nucleotides, the CDR3 is TGTGCCAGCAGCTCCCGACTGCCAAGGGGAAACACCATATATTTT. Protein: CASSSRLPRGNTIYF.

DNA of the CDR3: TGTGCCAGCAGCCTAAGGACAGCGGTGGCAGATACGCAGTATTTT. Residues: CASSLRTAVADTQYF. This chain joins TRBV14 and TRBJ2-3; maybe TRBD1 (6 bases). The germline CDR1 and CDR2 sequences are SGHDN and FVKESK. The CDR3 consists of 15 residues. The ends were cut back, 4 bases at V and 4 bases at J, with 15 bases in the middle. Full variable domain (missing parts from reference TRBV14 and TRBJ2-3): EAGVTQFPSHSVIEKGQTVTLRCDPISGHDNLYWYRRVMGKEIKFLLHFVKESKQDESGMPNNRFLAERTGGTYSTLKVQPAELEDSGVYFCASSLRTAVADTQYFGPGTRLTVL.

The V call is TRBV5-1, the J call TRBJ2-1; 10 bases match TRBD2. With 6 bases clipped from V and 8 bases from J, the junction kept 11 bases outside the gene matches. Per germline, CDR1 SGHRS and CDR2 YFSETQ. CDR3 length: 15 amino acids. The DNA for the CDR3 is TGCGCCAGCACGGCTTCTAGCGGGAGTTGGCATGAGCAGTTCTTC. It encodes CASTASSGSWHEQFF.

This chain uses TRBV28 with TRBJ1-5, with D perhaps TRBD1 (5 bases). Trimming took off 5 bases at V and 2 bases at J, with 16 bases between the two ends. Germline V gene lookup returns CDR1 MDHEN and CDR2 SYDVKM. The CDR3 length is 16 residues. CDR3 residues: CASSPPGGTGNQPQHF. The CDR3 nucleotides read TGTGCCAGCAGTCCCCCCGGAGGGACGGGCAATCAGCCCCAGCATTTT.

This chain uses TRBV6-1 with TRBJ2-4; D is perhaps TRBD2 (6 bases). CDR3 length: 15 residues. V was pared by 3 bases and J by 6 bases, with 15 bases between. The V gene's germline CDR1 is MNHNS and CDR2 SASEGT. The CDR3 coding sequence is TGTGCCAGCAGTGAGCGGGACGGCGTTGCAAACATTCAGTACTTC. This gives the protein CASSERDGVANIQYF.

In its sample, this clonotype was seen a few times. This chain links TRBV4-1 with TRBJ1-2; D unclear. V lost 4 bases and J 2 bases, leaving 11 bases between the germline ends. This CDR3 comprises 14 residues. The germline V gene has CDR1 MGHRA and CDR2 YSYEKL. This chain's CDR3 is CASSPAEVNYGYTF. The CDR3 coding sequence is TGCGCCAGCAGCCCCGCAGAAGTAAACTATGGCTACACCTTC.

This clonotype appeared many times. J is TRBJ2-3 and V is TRBV15; D is uncertain. There are 14 residues in the CDR3. V lost 0 bases and J 2 bases, leaving 6 bases between the germline ends. Germline V gene data show CDR1 as LNHNV and CDR2 as YYDKDF (reference sequence). Written as DNA, the CDR3 is TGTGCCACCAGCAGAGATCGCCCCACAGATACGCAGTATTTT. It encodes CATSRDRPTDTQYF.

The sample holds many counts of this clonotype. The J gene is TRBJ2-1, the V gene TRBV29-1; 11 bases match TRBD2. Trimming removed 6 bases from V and 8 bases from J; junction bases left unmatched: 12. Germline V gene sequence: CDR1 SQVTM, CDR2 ANQGSEA. CDR3 length: 15 residues. CDR3 amino acids: CSVTYVAGGGHEQFF. In DNA form, the CDR3 reads TGCAGCGTGACCTACGTAGCGGGAGGGGGCCATGAGCAGTTCTTC.

Many counts were recorded for this clonotype. This sequence joins TRBV12-3 or TRBV12-4 and TRBJ1-6; D is unresolved. V lost 3 bases and J 8 bases, leaving 8 bases between the germline ends. The length of the CDR3 is 13 residues. CDR3 bases: TGTGCCAGCAGTTTCTTCGGGGATTCACCCCTCCACTTT. This gives the protein CASSFFGDSPLHF.

This clonotype has a handful of counts. The rearrangement uses TRBV5-1 and TRBJ1-6; D ambiguous. V lost 0 bases to trimming and J lost 8 bases, with 18 bases between them. In germline, CDR1 is SGHRS, CDR2 YFSETQ. The CDR3 totals 17 residues. The CDR3: CASSLAVSSLGDSPLHF. The CDR3 bases are TGCGCCAGCAGCTTGGCCGTTTCCAGTTTAGGTGATTCACCCCTCCACTTT.

The rearrangement joins TRBV7-2 to TRBJ2-1; a weak D match, TRBD1 (6 bases). The CDR3 is made up of 14 amino acids. Germline values: CDR1 SGHTA, CDR2 FQGNSA. With 1 base removed from V and 8 bases from J, the gap between germline ends came to 12 bases. This chain's CDR3 is CASSLVAGTHEQFF. The CDR3, as DNA: TGTGCCAGCAGCTTAGTGGCAGGGACACATGAGCAGTTCTTC.

The J gene is TRBJ2-7, the V gene TRBV5-5, with 10 bases lining up with TRBD1. This CDR3 region has 16 residues. J gave up 3 bases and V 3 bases, and 9 bases lay outside the gene matches. From germline, CDR1 is SGHKS and CDR2 YYEKEE (reference sequence). CDR3 loop: CASSSPDRTGGYEQYF. As DNA, the CDR3 is TGTGCCAGCAGCTCCCCCGACCGGACAGGGGGCTACGAGCAGTACTTC. The complete variable domain, with remaining parts taken from reference TRBV5-5 and TRBJ2-7, reads DAGVTQSPTHLIKTRGQQVTLRCSPISGHKSVSWYQQVLGQGPQFIFQYYEKEERGRGNFPDRFSARQFPNYSSELNVNALLLGDSALYLCASSSPDRTGGYEQYFGPGTRLTVT.

This chain links TRBV6-2 or TRBV6-3 with TRBJ2-1; TRBD2 aligns across 7 bases. The length of the CDR3 is 16 residues. The J segment lost 14 bases and the V segment lost 2 bases, leaving 18 bases of the junction unmatched. Germline values: CDR1 MNHEY, CDR2 SVGEGT. The CDR3 DNA reads as TGTGCCAGCAGTTACGGGATAGCGGGTGCATATGGGGGGGAGTTCTTC. This encodes CASSYGIAGAYGGEFF.

The genes are TRBV11-2 and TRBJ2-1; 8 positions match TRBD1. The CDR3 totals 14 residues. CDR1 is SGHAT and CDR2 is FQNNGV in the germline V gene. J lost 4 bases, V lost 8 bases, and 7 bases had no gene match. The CDR3 reads CASRDRGFYNEQFF. The DNA for the CDR3 is TGTGCCAGCCGAGACAGGGGCTTTTACAATGAGCAGTTCTTC.

V is TRBV2 and J is TRBJ2-1; D possibly corresponds to TRBD1 (5 bases). The CDR3 covers 13 residues. Germline V gene lookup returns CDR1 SNHLY and CDR2 FYNNEI. V was pared by 7 bases and J by 3 bases, with 10 bases between. The CDR3 DNA is TGTGCCAGCATTATAGACAGCTACAATGAGCAGTTCTTC. This gives the protein CASIIDSYNEQFF.

This clonotype has a handful of counts. This rearrangement joins TRBV12-3 or TRBV12-4 to TRBJ1-3; 9 positions agree with TRBD1. CDR3 size: 15 residues. Unmatched junction bases numbered 6, after V lost 1 base and J lost 8 bases. The CDR3 region has the DNA TGTGCCAGCAGTTTAGACCGGGACAGGGCCCACACCATATATTTT. Translation gives CASSLDRDRAHTIYF.

Concerning this clonotype itself: With a much larger clone just one base away, this may be a read error. This is likely a read error, given that the CDR3 carries no conserved phenylalanine or tryptophan at its end. The chain recombines TRBV7-9 with TRBJ2-5; D not certain. The V and J ends lost 1 base and 3 bases respectively, with 12 bases between them. CDR1 is SEHNR, CDR2 FQNEAQ, per germline (reference sequence). The CDR3 length is 15 residues. The CDR3 loop is CASSLVMGLEETQYS. Here the CDR3 DNA reads TGTGCCAGCAGCTTAGTTATGGGGTTAGAAGAGACCCAGTACTCC.

The rearrangement joins TRBV27 to TRBJ2-5, with D tentatively TRBD1 or TRBD2 (6 bases each). Germline assignment: CDR1 MNHEY and CDR2 SMNVEV (reference sequence). V was cut by 4 bases and J by 4 bases, with 16 bases left in between. There are 15 residues in the CDR3. CDR3 coding DNA: TGTGCCAGCAGTTCGCTCGGGGGCCCGGTAGAGACCCAGTACTTC. This codes for CASSSLGGPVETQYF.

This clonotype was seen a handful of times. The chain joins TRBV7-9 to TRBJ2-5; TRBD2 is a possible D gene (6 bases). The germline V gene has CDR1 SEHNR and CDR2 FQNEAQ (reference sequence). The CDR3 totals 14 residues. The V end lost 2 bases, the J end lost 4 bases, and 11 bases lay between the germline ends. CDR3 bases: TGTGCCAGCAGCTTACCCGGGAGTGTAGAGACCCAGTACTTC. Protein: CASSLPGSVETQYF.

The rearrangement joins TRBV7-2 to TRBJ2-1, with 9 bases lining up with TRBD1. The CDR3 covers 14 residues. With 3 bases clipped from V and 5 bases from J, the junction kept 2 bases outside the gene matches. In germline, CDR1 is SGHTA, CDR2 FQGNSA. CDR3 amino acids: CASSLGQGNNEQFF. The CDR3, as DNA: TGTGCCAGCAGCTTGGGACAGGGTAACAATGAGCAGTTCTTC.

The chain has TRBV5-1 and TRBJ2-1; TRBD2 matches at 10 bases. The CDR3 contains 18 residues. From germline, CDR1 is SGHRS and CDR2 YFSETQ. With V trimmed by 0 bases and J by 4 bases, 10 bases remained unmatched. CDR3 sequence (DNA): TGCGCCAGCAGCTTGGGGTCGCCTAGCGGGGGCCTTTACAATGAGCAGTTCTTC. It specifies CASSLGSPSGGLYNEQFF.

The rearrangement links TRBV12-3 or TRBV12-4 to TRBJ1-4, with D tentatively TRBD1 (6 bases). CDR3 length: 17 amino acids. V lost 8 bases and J lost 0, with 19 bases in between. DNA of the CDR3: TGTGCCAGCCTCTTCTCGCGGGGGGGCTCAACTAATGAAAAACTGTTTTTT. It codes for CASLFSRGGSTNEKLFF.

CDR3 sequence (DNA): TGTGCCAGCACACTAAGAGCCAAAAACATTCAGTACTTC. It encodes CASTLRAKNIQYF. The chain is built from TRBV19 and TRBJ2-4; no reliable D call. Germline lookup yields CDR1 LNHDA and CDR2 SQIVND (reference sequence). V was shortened by 9 bases and J by 0 bases, with 9 bases between the two germline ends. The CDR3 runs 13 residues.

J is TRBJ2-4 and V is TRBV5-5, with D tentatively TRBD2 (7 bases). Germline V gives CDR1 SGHKS, CDR2 YYEKEE (reference sequence). This CDR3 region has 16 residues. Trimming removed 4 bases from V and 0 bases from J, with 14 bases in between. Written as DNA, the CDR3 is TGTGCCAGCAGCCAACGGGGGGCACTAGCCAAAAACATTCAGTACTTC. Encoded protein: CASSQRGALAKNIQYF.